This T cell receptor (beta chain) was found in a study of cytomegalovirus exposure and HLA in healthy donors. Looking at the study overall: A previous analysis identified about 110 million unique TCR beta sequences derived from around 180 million T cells.

Overall study findings and caveats: According to a later analysis, most TCR beta chains associated with CMV appeared HLA-restricted. TCR beta sequences numbering 15,000 to 20,000 were associated with HLA alleles at 0.05 false discovery rate in a later analysis.

PCR amplification relied on 60 Vbeta primers (plus 13 Jbeta primers). Produced via immunoSEQ multiplex PCR; TCRdb's table is partial and in-frame only. The repertoire holds approximately 97,000 clones, with around 81% as singletons. There are 14 residues in the CDR3. Germline CDR1 SNHLY, CDR2 FYNNEI. Trimming took 6 bases from V and 5 from J; bases not matched to a gene: 6. Comment on this clone: Antigen: not known.

Sequenced sample: PBMCs. The clonotype comes from a woman aged 65 to 85 in good health and CMV-seropositive. J is TRBJ1-4 and V is TRBV2, with 7 positions matching TRBD1. The CDR3, as DNA: TGTGCCAGCAGCTGGGACAGAACCAATGAAAAACTGTTTTTT. Protein sequence: CASSWDRTNEKLFF.